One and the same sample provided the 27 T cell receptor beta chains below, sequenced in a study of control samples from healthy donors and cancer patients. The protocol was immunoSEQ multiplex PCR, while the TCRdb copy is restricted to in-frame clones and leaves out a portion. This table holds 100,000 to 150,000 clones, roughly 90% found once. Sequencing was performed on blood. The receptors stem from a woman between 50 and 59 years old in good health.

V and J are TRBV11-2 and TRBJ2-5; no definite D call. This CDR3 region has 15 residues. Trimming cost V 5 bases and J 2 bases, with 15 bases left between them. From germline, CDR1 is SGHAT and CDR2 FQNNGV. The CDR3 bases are TGTGCCAGCAGCCCCCGGTTGTCGGTGCAAGAGACCCAGTACTTC. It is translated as CASSPRLSVQETQYF.

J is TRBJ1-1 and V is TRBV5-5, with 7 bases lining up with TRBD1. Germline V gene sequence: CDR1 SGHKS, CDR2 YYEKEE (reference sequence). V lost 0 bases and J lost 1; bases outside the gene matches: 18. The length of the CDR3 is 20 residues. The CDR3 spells CASSLASQPRGTSKNTEAFF. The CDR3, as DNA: TGTGCCAGCAGCTTGGCCTCGCAACCCAGGGGGACCAGTAAGAACACTGAAGCTTTCTTT.

CDR3: CASSFGGLAGVDEQFF. The DNA for the CDR3 is TGTGCCAGCAGTTTTGGGGGATTAGCGGGAGTGGATGAGCAGTTCTTC. The chain uses TRBV27 and TRBJ2-1, with 9 nucleotides matching TRBD2. Germline CDR1 reads MNHEY; CDR2 reads SMNVEV (reference sequence). V gave up 3 bases and J gave up 8 bases; unmatched junction bases: 11. The CDR3 is 16 residues long.

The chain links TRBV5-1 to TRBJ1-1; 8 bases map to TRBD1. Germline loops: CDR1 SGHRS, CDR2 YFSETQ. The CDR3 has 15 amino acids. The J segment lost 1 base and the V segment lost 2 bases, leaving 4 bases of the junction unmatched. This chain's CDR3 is CASSLNRGANTEAFF. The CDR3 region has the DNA TGCGCCAGCAGCTTAAACAGGGGGGCGAACACTGAAGCTTTCTTT.

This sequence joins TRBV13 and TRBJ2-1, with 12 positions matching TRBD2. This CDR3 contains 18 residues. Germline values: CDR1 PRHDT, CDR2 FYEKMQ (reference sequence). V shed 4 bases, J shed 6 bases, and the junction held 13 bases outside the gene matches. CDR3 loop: CASSSLLAGGQGVNEQFF. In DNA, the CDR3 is TGTGCCAGCAGCTCCCTACTAGCGGGGGGCCAAGGGGTCAATGAGCAGTTCTTC.

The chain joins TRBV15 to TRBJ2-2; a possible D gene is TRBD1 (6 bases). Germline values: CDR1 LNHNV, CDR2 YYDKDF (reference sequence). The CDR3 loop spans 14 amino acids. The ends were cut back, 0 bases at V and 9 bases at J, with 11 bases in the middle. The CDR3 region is CATSRDLRGWELFF. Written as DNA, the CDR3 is TGTGCCACCAGCAGAGATCTAAGGGGGTGGGAGCTGTTTTTT.

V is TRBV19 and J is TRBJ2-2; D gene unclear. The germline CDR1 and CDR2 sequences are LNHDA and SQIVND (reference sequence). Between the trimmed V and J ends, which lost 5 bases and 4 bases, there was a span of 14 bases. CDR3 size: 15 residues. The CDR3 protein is CASSQVPGFTGELFF. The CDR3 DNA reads TGTGCCAGTAGTCAGGTCCCAGGTTTCACCGGGGAGCTGTTTTTT.

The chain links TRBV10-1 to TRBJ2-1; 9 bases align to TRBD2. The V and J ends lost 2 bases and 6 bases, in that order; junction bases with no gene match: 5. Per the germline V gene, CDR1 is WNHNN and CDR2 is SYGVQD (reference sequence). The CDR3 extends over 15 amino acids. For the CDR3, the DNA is TGCGCCAGCAGTGAGGGGGCTAGCGGGACCAATGAGCAGTTCTTC. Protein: CASSEGASGTNEQFF.

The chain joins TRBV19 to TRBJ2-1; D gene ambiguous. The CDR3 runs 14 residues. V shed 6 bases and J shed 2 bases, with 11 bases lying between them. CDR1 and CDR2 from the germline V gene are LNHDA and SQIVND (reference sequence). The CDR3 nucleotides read TGTGCCAGTAGGACGGGTTTGACCTACAATGAGCAGTTCTTC. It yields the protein CASRTGLTYNEQFF.

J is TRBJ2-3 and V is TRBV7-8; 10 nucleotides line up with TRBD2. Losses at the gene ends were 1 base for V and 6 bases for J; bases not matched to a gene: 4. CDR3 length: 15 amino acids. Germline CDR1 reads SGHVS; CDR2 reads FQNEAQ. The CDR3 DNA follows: TGTGCCAGCAGCTTAGGGGGACTAGCGTCGGATACGCAGTATTTT. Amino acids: CASSLGGLASDTQYF.

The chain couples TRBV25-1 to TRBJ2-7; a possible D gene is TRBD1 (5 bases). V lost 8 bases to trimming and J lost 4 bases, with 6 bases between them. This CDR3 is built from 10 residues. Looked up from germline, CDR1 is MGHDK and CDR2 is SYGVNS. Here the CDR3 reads CASAGYEQYF. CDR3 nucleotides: TGTGCCAGCGCAGGGTACGAGCAGTACTTC.

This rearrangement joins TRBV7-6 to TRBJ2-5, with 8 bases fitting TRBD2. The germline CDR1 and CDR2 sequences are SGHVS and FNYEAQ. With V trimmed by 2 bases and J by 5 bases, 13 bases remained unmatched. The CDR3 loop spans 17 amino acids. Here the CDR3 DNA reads TGTGCCAGCAGCTTATTAGGGCCACTAGCGGCCCCGGAGACCCAGTACTTC. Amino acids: CASSLLGPLAAPETQYF. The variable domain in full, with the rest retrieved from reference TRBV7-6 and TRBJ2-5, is GAGVSQSPRYKVTKRGQDVALRCDPISGHVSLYWYRQALGQGPEFLTYFNYEAQQDKSGLPNDRFSAERPEGSISTLTIQRTEQRDSAMYRCASSLLGPLAAPETQYFGPGTRLLVL.

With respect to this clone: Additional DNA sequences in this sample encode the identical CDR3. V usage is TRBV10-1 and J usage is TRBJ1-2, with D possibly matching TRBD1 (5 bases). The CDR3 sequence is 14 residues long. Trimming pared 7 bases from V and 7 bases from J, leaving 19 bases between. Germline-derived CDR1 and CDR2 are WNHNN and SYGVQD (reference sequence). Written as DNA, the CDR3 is TGCGCCAGCAAAATGGGACCAGAGGGAAGTGGCTACACCTTC. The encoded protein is CASKMGPEGSGYTF.

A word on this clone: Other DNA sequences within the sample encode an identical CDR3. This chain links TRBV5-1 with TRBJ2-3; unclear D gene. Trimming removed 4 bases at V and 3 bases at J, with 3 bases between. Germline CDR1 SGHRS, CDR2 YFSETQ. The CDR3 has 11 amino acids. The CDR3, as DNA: TGCGCCAGCAGCACAACAGATACGCAGTATTTT. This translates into CASSTTDTQYF.

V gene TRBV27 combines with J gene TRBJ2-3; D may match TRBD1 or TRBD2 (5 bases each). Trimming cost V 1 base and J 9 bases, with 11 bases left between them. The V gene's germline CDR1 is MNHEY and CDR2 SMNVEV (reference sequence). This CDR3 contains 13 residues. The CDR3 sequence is CASSLYKRGTQYF. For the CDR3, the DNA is TGTGCCAGCAGTTTATATAAGAGGGGCACGCAGTATTTT.

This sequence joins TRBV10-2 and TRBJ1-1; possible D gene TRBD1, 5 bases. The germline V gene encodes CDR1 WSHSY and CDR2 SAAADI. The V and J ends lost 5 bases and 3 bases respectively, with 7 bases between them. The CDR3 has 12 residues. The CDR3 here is CASSWGDTEAFF. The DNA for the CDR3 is TGCGCCAGCAGTTGGGGGGACACTGAAGCTTTCTTT.

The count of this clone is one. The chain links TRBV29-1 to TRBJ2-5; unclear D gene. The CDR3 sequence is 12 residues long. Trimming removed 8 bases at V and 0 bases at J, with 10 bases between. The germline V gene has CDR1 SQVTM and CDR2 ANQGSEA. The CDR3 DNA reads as TGCAGCAGCTCCCGCCACCAAGAGACCCAGTACTTC. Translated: CSSSRHQETQYF.

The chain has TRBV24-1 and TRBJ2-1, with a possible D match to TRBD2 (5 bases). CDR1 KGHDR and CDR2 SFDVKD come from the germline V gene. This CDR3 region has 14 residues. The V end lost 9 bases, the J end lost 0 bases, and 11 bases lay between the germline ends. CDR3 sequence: CATADGGSYNEQFF. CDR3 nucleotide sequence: TGTGCCACCGCGGATGGAGGCTCCTACAATGAGCAGTTCTTC.

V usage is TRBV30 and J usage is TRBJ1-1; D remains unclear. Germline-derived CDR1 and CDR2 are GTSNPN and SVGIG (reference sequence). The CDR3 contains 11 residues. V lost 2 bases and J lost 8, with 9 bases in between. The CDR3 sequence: CAWSQKTEAFF. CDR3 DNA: TGTGCCTGGAGTCAGAAAACGGAAGCTTTCTTT.

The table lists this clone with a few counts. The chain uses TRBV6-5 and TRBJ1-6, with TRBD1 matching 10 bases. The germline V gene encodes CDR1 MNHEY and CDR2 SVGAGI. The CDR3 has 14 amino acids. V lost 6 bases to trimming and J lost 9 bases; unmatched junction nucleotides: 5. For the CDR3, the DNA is TGTGCCAGCAGGTCCGGGACAGGGGTTTCACCCCTCCACTTT. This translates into CASRSGTGVSPLHF.

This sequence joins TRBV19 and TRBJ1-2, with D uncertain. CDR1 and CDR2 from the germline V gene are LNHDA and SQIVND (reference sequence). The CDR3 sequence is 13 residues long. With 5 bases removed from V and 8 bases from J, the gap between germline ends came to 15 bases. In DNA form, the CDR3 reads TGTGCCAGTAGTGTACGGAGCCAAGGAGGCTACACCTTC. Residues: CASSVRSQGGYTF.

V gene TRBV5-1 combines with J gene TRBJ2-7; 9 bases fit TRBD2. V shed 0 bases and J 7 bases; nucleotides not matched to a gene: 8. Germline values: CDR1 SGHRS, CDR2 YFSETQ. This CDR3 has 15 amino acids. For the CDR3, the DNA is TGCGCCAGCAGCTTGGCCGCTAGCGGGAAGGGGGAGCAGTACTTC. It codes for CASSLAASGKGEQYF.

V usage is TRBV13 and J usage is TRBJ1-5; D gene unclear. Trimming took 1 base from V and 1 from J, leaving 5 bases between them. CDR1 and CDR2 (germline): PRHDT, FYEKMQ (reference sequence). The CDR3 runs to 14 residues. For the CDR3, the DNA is TGTGCCAGCAGCTTAGCGGGGAGCAATCAGCCCCAGCATTTT. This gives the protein CASSLAGSNQPQHF. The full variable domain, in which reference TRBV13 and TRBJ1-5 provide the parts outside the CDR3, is AAGVIQSPRHLIKEKRETATLKCYPIPRHDTVYWYQQGPGQDPQFLISFYEKMQSDKGSIPDRFSAQQFSDYHSELNMSSLELGDSALYFCASSLAGSNQPQHFGDGTRLSIL.

CDR3: CASSYGQGQTYEQYF. Written as DNA, the CDR3 is TGTGCCAGCAGTTACGGGCAGGGGCAAACCTACGAGCAGTACTTC. The rearrangement links TRBV6-6 to TRBJ2-7, with a weak D call TRBD1 (6 bases). Germline V CDR1 and CDR2: MNHNY, SVGAGI (reference sequence). The CDR3 runs to 15 residues. The V end lost 2 bases, the J end lost 2 bases, and 13 bases lay between the germline ends.

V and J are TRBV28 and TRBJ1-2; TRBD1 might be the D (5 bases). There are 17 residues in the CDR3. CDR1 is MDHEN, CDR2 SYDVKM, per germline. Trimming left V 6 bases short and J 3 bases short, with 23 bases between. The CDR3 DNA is TGTGCCAGCAGCTCCGAAAGGGACTTAACCTCCCACTATGGCTACACCTTC. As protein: CASSSERDLTSHYGYTF.

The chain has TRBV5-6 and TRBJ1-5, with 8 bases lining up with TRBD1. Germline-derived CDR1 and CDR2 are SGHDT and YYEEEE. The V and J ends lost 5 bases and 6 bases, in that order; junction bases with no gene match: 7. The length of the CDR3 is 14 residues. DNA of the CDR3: TGTGCCAGCAGTTTCGGACAGGGACGTCAGCCCCAGCATTTT. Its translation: CASSFGQGRQPQHF.

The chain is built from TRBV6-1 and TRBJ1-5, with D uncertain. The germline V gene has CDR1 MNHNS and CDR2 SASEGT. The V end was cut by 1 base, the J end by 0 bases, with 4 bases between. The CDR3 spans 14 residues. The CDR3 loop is CASSEGNSNQPQHF. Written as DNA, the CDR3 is TGTGCCAGCAGTGAAGGAAATAGCAATCAGCCCCAGCATTTT.